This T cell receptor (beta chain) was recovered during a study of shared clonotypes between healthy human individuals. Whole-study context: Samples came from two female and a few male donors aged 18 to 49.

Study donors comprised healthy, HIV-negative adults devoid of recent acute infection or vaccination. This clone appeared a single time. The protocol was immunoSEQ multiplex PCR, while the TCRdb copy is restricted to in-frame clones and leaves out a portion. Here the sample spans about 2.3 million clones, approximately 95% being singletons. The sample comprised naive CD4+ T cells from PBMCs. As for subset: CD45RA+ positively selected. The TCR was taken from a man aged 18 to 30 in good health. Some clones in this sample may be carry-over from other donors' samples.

The CDR3 sequence is CASSPLTGSYNEQFF. In DNA, the CDR3 is TGTGCCAGCTCTCCGTTAACAGGCTCCTACAATGAGCAGTTCTTC. The chain recombines TRBV18 with TRBJ2-1; maybe TRBD1 (5 bases). Germline values: CDR1 KGHSH, CDR2 LQKENI. V was clipped by 6 bases and J by 0 bases, with 12 bases between them. The CDR3 is 15 residues long.